This TCR beta chain was identified in a study of CD8+CD57+ T cells in acquired aplastic anemia. The wider study: Yields of DNA that came from sorted CD4+ and CD8+ cells averaged about 2.9 ug.

It was patients with CD8+CD57+ cell expansion by flow cytometry who were chosen for sequencing. All participating patients were living with severe acquired aplastic anemia. Patients were untreated when blood was sampled. Germline CDR1 is LNHNV and CDR2 is YYDKDF (reference sequence). This CDR3 spans 15 amino acids. Trimming left V 2 bases short and J 2 bases short, with 12 bases between. Genomic DNA provided the template from which TCR beta VDJ and CDR3 profiles were obtained. Each CDR3 protein gets one entry after TCRdb re-called the reads with MiXCR. The sample has approximately 180,000 distinct CDR3 sequences; roughly 48% are singletons.

The sample comprised sorted CD4+, CD8+, or CD8+CD57+ T cells (not recorded which) from PBMCs. V usage is TRBV15 and J usage is TRBJ2-5; a weak D match, TRBD1 (6 bases). The clonotype comes from a human donor with aplastic anemia. CDR3 sequence reads: CATSRSRDTQETQYF. In DNA, the CDR3 is TGTGCCACCAGCAGAAGCCGGGACACACAAGAGACCCAGTACTTC.